This T cell receptor beta chain derives from a study of cytomegalovirus exposure and HLA in healthy donors. PCR used 60 Vbeta primers and 13 Jbeta primers. Generated by immunoSEQ multiplex PCR, the TCRdb table keeps only in-frame clones and is missing some. The sample has tens of thousands of clones, 70% to 80% seen once. Germline-derived CDR1 and CDR2 are SEHNR and FQNEAQ (reference sequence). This CDR3 comprises 16 residues. The V segment lost 5 bases and the J segment 3 bases; nucleotides outside the gene matches: 6. This clone has just a few counts. The sequence was obtained from a man in his forties or fifties in good health and CMV-seropositive. The sequenced material came from PBMCs. The chain employs TRBV7-9 and TRBJ2-1, with 11 positions matching TRBD2. CDR3 DNA: TGTGCCAGCAGCCCTACTAGCGGGAGATTCTACAATGAGCAGTTCTTC. As protein: CASSPTSGRFYNEQFF. Filled out from reference TRBV7-9 and TRBJ2-1, the complete variable domain reads DTGVSQNPRHKITKRGQNVTFRCDPISEHNRLYWYRQTLGQGPEFLTYFQNEAQLEKSRLLSDRFSAERPKGSFSTLEIQRTEQGDSAMYLCASSPTSGRFYNEQFFGPGTRLTVL.